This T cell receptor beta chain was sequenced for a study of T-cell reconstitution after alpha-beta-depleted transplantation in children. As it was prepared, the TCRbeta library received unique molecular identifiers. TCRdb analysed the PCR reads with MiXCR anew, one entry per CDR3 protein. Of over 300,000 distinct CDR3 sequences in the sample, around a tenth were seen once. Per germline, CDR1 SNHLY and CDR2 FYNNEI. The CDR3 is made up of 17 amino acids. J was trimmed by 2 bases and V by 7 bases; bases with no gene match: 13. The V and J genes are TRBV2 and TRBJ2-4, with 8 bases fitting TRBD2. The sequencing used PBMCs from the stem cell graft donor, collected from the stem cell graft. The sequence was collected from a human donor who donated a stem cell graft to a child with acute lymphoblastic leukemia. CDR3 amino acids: CASNDPGGPSSKNIQYF. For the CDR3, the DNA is TGTGCCAGCAACGATCCGGGAGGGCCCTCGTCCAAAAACATTCAGTACTTC.